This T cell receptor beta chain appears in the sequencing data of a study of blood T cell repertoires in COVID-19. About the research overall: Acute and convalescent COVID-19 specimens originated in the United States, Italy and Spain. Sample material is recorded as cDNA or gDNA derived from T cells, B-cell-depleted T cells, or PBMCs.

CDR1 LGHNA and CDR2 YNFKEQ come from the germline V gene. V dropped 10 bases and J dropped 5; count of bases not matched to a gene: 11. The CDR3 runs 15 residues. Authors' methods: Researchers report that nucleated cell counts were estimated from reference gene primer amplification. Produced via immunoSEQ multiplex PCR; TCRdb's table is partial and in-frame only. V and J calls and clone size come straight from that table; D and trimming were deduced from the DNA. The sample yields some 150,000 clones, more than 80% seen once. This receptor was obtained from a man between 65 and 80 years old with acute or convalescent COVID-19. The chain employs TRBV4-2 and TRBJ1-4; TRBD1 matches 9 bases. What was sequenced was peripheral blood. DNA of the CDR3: TGTGCCACCACGCCGGGACAGGGAGGGAATGAAAAACTGTTTTTT. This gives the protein CATTPGQGGNEKLFF.